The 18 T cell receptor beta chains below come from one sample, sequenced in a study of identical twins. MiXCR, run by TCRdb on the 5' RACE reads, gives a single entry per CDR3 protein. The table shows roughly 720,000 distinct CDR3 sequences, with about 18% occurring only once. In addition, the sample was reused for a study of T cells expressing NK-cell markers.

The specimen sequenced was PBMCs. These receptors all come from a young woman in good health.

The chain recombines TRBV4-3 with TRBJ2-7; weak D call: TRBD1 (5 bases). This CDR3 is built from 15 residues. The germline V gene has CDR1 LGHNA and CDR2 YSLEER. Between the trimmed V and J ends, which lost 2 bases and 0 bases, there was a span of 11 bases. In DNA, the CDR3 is TGCGCCAGCAGCCAAACAACAGGTTTCTCCTACGAGCAGTACTTC. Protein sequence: CASSQTTGFSYEQYF.

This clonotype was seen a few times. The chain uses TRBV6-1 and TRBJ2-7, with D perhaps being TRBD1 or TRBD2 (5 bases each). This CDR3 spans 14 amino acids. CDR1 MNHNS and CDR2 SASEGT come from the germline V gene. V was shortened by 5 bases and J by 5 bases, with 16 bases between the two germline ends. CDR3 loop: CASSSPRGLNEQYF. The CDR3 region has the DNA TGTGCCAGCAGTAGCCCGAGGGGCCTGAACGAGCAGTACTTC.

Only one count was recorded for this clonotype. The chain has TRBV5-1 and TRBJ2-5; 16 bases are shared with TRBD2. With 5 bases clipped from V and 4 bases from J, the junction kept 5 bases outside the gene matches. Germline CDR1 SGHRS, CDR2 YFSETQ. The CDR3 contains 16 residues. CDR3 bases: TGCGCCAGCAGGGGACTAGCGGGGGGGCCCGGAGAGACCCAGTACTTC. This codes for CASRGLAGGPGETQYF.

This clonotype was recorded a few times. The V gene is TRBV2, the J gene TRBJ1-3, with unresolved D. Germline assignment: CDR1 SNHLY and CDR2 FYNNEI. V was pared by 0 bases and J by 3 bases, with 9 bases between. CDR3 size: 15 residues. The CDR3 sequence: CASSEARVGGNTIYF. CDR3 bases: TGTGCCAGCAGTGAAGCGCGAGTTGGTGGAAACACCATATATTTT.

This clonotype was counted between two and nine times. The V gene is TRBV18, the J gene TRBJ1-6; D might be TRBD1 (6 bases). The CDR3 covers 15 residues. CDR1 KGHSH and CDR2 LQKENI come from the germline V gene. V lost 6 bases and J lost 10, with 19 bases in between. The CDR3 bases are TGTGCCAGCTCGGATAGACAGGCGCGGGAGTCACCCCTCCACTTT. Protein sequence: CASSDRQARESPLHF.

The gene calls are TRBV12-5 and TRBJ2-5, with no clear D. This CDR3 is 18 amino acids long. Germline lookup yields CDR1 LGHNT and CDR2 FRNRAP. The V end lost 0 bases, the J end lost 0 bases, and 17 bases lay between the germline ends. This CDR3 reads CASGLVPIERSDQETQYF. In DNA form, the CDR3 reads TGTGCTAGTGGTTTGGTCCCGATAGAACGTAGTGACCAAGAGACCCAGTACTTC.

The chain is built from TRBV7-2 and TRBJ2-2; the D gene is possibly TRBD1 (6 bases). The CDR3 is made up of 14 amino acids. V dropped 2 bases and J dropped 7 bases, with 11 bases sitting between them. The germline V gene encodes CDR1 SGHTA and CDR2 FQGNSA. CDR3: CASSLSRGHGELFF. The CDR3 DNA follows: TGTGCCAGCAGCTTAAGCAGGGGACACGGGGAGCTGTTTTTT.

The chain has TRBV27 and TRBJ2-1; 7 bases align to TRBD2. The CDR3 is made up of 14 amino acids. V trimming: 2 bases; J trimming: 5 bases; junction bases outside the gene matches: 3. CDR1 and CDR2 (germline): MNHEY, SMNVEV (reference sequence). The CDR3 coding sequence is TGTGCCAGCAGTTTAGGGAGGGCGAACAATGAGCAGTTCTTC. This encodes CASSLGRANNEQFF.

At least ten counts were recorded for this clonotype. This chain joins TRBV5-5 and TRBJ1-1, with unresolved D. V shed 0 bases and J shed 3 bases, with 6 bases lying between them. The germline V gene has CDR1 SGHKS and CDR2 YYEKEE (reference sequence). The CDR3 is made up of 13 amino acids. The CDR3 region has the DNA TGTGCCAGCAGCTTGGATGGGGACACTGAAGCTTTCTTT. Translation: CASSLDGDTEAFF.

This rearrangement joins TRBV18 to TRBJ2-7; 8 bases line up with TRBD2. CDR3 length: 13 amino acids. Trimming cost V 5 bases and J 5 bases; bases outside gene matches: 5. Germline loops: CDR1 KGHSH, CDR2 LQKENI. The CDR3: CASSWGTRNEQYF. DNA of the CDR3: TGTGCCAGCTCATGGGGGACTAGGAACGAGCAGTACTTC. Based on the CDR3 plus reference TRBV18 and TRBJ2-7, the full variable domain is NAGVMQNPRHLVRRRGQEARLRCSPMKGHSHVYWYRQLPEEGLKFMVYLQKENIIDESGMPKERFSAEFPKEGPSILRIQQVVRGDSAAYFCASSWGTRNEQYFGPGTRLTVT.

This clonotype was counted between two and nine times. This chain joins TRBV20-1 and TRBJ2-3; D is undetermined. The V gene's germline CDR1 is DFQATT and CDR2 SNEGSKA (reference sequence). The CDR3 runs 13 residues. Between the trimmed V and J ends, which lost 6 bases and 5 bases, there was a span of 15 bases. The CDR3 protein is CSAHMDGKDTQYF. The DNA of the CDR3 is TGCAGTGCCCATATGGACGGAAAAGATACGCAGTATTTT.

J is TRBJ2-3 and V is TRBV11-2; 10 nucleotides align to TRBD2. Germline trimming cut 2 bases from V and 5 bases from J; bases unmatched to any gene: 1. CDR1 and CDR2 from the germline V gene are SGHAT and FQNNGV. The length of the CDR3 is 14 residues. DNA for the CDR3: TGTGCCAGCAGCTTAACTAGCGGGGTAGATACGCAGTATTTT. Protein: CASSLTSGVDTQYF. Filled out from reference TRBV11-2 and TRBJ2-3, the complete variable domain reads EAGVAQSPRYKIIEKRQSVAFWCNPISGHATLYWYQQILGQGPKLLIQFQNNGVVDDSQLPKDRFSAERLKGVDSTLKIQPAKLEDSAVYLCASSLTSGVDTQYFGPGTRLTVL.

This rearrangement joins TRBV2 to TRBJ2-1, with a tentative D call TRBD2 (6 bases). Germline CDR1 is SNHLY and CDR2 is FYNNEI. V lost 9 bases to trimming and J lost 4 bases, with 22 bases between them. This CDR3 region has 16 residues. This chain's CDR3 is CASRSVRGREYNEQFF. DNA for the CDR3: TGTGCCAGTAGGAGTGTTAGGGGACGGGAGTACAATGAGCAGTTCTTC.

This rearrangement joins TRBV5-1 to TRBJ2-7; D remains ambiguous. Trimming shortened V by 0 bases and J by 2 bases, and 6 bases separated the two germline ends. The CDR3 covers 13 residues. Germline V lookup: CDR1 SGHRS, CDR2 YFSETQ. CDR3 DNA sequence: TGCGCCAGCAGCTTGGATTGGGCCTACGAGCAGTACTTC. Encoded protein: CASSLDWAYEQYF.

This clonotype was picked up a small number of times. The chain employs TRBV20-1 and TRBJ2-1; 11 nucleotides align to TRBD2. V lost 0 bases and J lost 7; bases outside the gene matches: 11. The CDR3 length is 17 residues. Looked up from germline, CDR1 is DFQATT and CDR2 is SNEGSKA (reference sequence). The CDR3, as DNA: TGCAGTGCTAGAGACCCTAGCGGGGGGCATGAGGGGAATGAGCAGTTCTTC. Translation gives CSARDPSGGHEGNEQFF.

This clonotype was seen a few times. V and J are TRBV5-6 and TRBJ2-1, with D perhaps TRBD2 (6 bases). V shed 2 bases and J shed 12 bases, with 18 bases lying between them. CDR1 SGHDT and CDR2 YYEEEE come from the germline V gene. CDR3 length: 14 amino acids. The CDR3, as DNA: TGTGCCAGCAGCTTACCGGGACTTCGAAACGGGCAGTTCTTC. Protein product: CASSLPGLRNGQFF.

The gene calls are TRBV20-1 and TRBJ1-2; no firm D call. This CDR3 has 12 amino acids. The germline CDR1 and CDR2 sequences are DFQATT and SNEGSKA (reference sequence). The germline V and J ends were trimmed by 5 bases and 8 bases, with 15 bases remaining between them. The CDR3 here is CSAGFPPLGYTF. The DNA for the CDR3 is TGCAGTGCTGGTTTCCCCCCGCTGGGCTACACCTTC.

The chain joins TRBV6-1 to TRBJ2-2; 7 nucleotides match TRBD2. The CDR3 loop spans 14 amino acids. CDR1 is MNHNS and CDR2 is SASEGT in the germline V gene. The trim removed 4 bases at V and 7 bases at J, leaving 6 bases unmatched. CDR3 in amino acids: CASSAAGAGGELFF. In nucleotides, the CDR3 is TGTGCCAGCAGTGCCGCGGGAGCCGGCGGGGAGCTGTTTTTT.